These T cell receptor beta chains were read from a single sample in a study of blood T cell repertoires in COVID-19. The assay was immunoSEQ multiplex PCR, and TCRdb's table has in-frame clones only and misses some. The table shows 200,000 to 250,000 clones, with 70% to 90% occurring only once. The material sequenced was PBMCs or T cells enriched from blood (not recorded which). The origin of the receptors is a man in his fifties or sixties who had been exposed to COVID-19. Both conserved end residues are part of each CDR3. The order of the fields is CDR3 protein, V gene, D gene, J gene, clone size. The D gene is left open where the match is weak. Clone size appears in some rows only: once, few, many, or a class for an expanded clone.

CDR3: CASSGYSTSGKVNEQFF
V: TRBV18
D: TRBD2
J: TRBJ2-1
size: .

CDR3: CASSLAPAQGGNTIYF
V: TRBV13
D: .
J: TRBJ1-3
size: .

CDR3: CATRGLTYNEQFF
V: TRBV28
D: TRBD1
J: TRBJ2-1
size: .

CDR3: CASSAGGSGNYNEQFF
V: TRBV25-1
D: TRBD2
J: TRBJ2-1
size: .

CDR3: CASTSSGNTIYF
V: TRBV28
D: .
J: TRBJ1-3
size: .

CDR3: CASSYAGTGETTNEKLFF
V: TRBV27
D: TRBD1
J: TRBJ1-4
size: few

CDR3: CASSQSGAVDQPQHF
V: TRBV5-1
D: .
J: TRBJ1-5
size: .

CDR3: CASSQGPLAGEQFF
V: TRBV3-1/TRBV3-2
D: .
J: TRBJ2-1
size: .

CDR3: CASSLGRGRPLHF
V: TRBV12-3/TRBV12-4
D: .
J: TRBJ1-6
size: .

CDR3: CASSVEASPNTEAFF
V: TRBV9
D: .
J: TRBJ1-1
size: .

CDR3: CASSPPTTGGNGYTF
V: TRBV5-4
D: .
J: TRBJ1-2
size: .

CDR3: CASSLAGRPPETQYF
V: TRBV5-1
D: .
J: TRBJ2-5
size: .

CDR3: CASQKTSPNYGYTF
V: TRBV2
D: .
J: TRBJ1-2
size: .

CDR3: CASVSGGGTSRRVDAQYF
V: TRBV5-1
D: TRBD2
J: TRBJ2-3
size: once

CDR3: CASSGTDSGNTIYF
V: TRBV10-3
D: TRBD1
J: TRBJ1-3
size: .

CDR3: CASSSTSGGGSRGTQYF
V: TRBV5-1
D: TRBD2
J: TRBJ2-5
size: .

CDR3: CASSGDYSQGETQYF
V: TRBV28
D: TRBD2
J: TRBJ2-5
size: .

CDR3: CASSIEGIRDRRQETQYF
V: TRBV19
D: TRBD1
J: TRBJ2-5
size: .

CDR3: CASSYALLTGGTEAFF
V: TRBV6-5
D: TRBD1
J: TRBJ1-1
size: .

CDR3: CASSRDSINYGYTF
V: TRBV7-2
D: TRBD1
J: TRBJ1-2
size: few

CDR3: CATSRGSSGNTIYF
V: TRBV15
D: .
J: TRBJ1-3
size: .

CDR3: CASSAGTGPYEQYF
V: TRBV25-1
D: TRBD1
J: TRBJ2-7
size: .

CDR3: CATSDLLAGTINEQFF
V: TRBV24-1
D: TRBD2
J: TRBJ2-1
size: .

CDR3: CASSTTSGRGTGELFF
V: TRBV10-1
D: TRBD2
J: TRBJ2-2
size: .

CDR3: CATSDPGVGSNQPQHF
V: TRBV24-1
D: .
J: TRBJ1-5
size: .

CDR3: CASSRDRSGYGYTF
V: TRBV6-5
D: TRBD1
J: TRBJ1-2
size: .

CDR3: CATSSRYGEQETQYF
V: TRBV15
D: .
J: TRBJ2-5
size: .

CDR3: CASSRGEVMNTGELFF
V: TRBV5-1
D: .
J: TRBJ2-2
size: .

CDR3: CASSSSSGGTEAFF
V: TRBV5-1
D: .
J: TRBJ1-1
size: .

CDR3: CASSGQVISGANVLTF
V: TRBV9
D: .
J: TRBJ2-6
size: .

CDR3: CASSRRLDRPFGELFF
V: TRBV4-1
D: .
J: TRBJ2-2
size: .

CDR3: CASSMGLTSLRGTEAFF
V: TRBV5-1
D: TRBD1
J: TRBJ1-1
size: .

CDR3: CASRDREGWEKLFF
V: TRBV2
D: TRBD1
J: TRBJ1-4
size: .

CDR3: CASSSGQGGAGELFF
V: TRBV5-1
D: TRBD1
J: TRBJ2-2
size: .

CDR3: CASRQWEKLFF
V: TRBV2
D: .
J: TRBJ1-4
size: .

CDR3: CASYRTPGNTIYF
V: TRBV28
D: .
J: TRBJ1-3
size: .

CDR3: CASSPPGLTYEQYF
V: TRBV18
D: .
J: TRBJ2-7
size: .

CDR3: CASSPRGVSGDLNTEAFF
V: TRBV3-1/TRBV3-2
D: .
J: TRBJ1-1
size: .

CDR3: CASSSGTIGVVQYF
V: TRBV5-6
D: TRBD2
J: TRBJ2-7
size: .

CDR3: CATSRDGTVNYGYTF
V: TRBV15
D: TRBD1
J: TRBJ1-2
size: once